This T cell receptor (beta chain) was recorded in a study of blood T cell repertoires in COVID-19. Background on the study: Italy, Spain and the United States were the sources of the convalescent and acute COVID-19 samples.

The CDR3 is 16 residues long. Trimming left V 0 bases short and J 0 bases short, with 10 bases between. Germline CDR1 reads KGHDR; CDR2 reads SFDVKD. This clone came up once. In the original workflow: Estimated nucleated cell counts came from reference gene primer amplification. Data came from immunoSEQ multiplex PCR; TCRdb stores just in-frame clones and leaves some out. D and trimming come from the DNA, and the V and J calls and clone size come from that table. Of 350,000 to 400,000 clones in the sample, roughly 90% are singletons; the top ten hold about 2.9%. This TCR was sampled from a woman aged 25 to 39 with COVID-19, enrolled during active disease. J is TRBJ1-2 and V is TRBV24-1; D possibly corresponds to TRBD1 (6 bases). Sequenced material: peripheral blood. The CDR3 spells CATSDLTGPTNYGYTF. The CDR3 DNA reads TGTGCCACCAGTGATTTGACAGGGCCAACTAACTATGGCTACACCTTC.